This record looks at one TCR beta chain sequence and its context. Its specific antigen is unknown. Within one base of it there is no much larger clone, and no base qualities were kept. The data were taken from a study of T cell changes during pregnancy in multiple sclerosis (dated by TCRdb to the late 2010s). For the study in its entirety: The study looked at changes in the T cell repertoire across pregnancy in women with multiple sclerosis.

The library came from the immunoSEQ multiplex PCR assay. Drawn from immuneACCESS, this table holds only the in-frame rearrangements with V and J called that TCRdb kept. Clones are partly lost; checked studies trace under half to an unresolved V gene and leave the rest unexplained. The sample table holds over 25,000 clones, of which around nine tenths were seen once. Over 5.5% of the sample goes to the ten largest clones. Sequencing was performed on CD8+ T cells from peripheral blood mononuclear cells, taken after pregnancy. This receptor was taken from a female donor with multiple sclerosis, enrolled in a pregnancy study.

The CDR3 sequence is CASSLGQISYEQYF. The DNA sequence reads TGTGCCAGCAGCTTAGGACAGATCTCCTACGAGCAGTACTTC. Here the chain combines TRBV11-3 and TRBJ2-7; TRBD1 might be the D gene, on 5 matching bases. V is clipped by 1 base and J by 0 bases, and the sequence between their germline boundaries is 7 bases long. The CDR3 goes from the cysteine to the phenylalanine over 14 residues. Solely the CDR3 DNA is kept, with 42 bases framed from the first base. The germline V gene gives CDR1 as SGHNT and CDR2 as YENEEA.